Here is one T cell receptor beta chain with its context. Its antigen is currently unknown. The record originates from a study of OX40 agonist ivuxolimab in advanced cancers. Germline V gives CDR1 SGDLS, CDR2 YYNGEE. Trimming shortened V by 1 base and J by 2 bases, and 7 bases separated the two germline ends. The CDR3 extends over 15 amino acids. Libraries were prepared by immunoSEQ multiplex PCR; TCRdb keeps only in-frame clonotypes and omits some of them. Of 20,000 to 25,000 clones detected, roughly 80% appear once; the ten largest clones hold around 59%. Overall study findings and caveats: CD8+ T cells averaged more expanded clones than CD4+. Normalized expansion of T-cell clones was also low for some nonresponders.

The sample consisted of CD4+ or CD8+ T cells sorted from blood, taken in a trial of the OX40 agonist ivuxolimab. This TCR was recovered from an adult with an advanced solid tumor such as melanoma, head and neck, liver or kidney cancer. The chain employs TRBV9 and TRBJ2-6; a possible D gene is TRBD2 (5 bases). The CDR3 spells CASSVTGAGANVLTF. The CDR3 nucleotides are TGTGCCAGCAGCGTAACCGGGGCTGGGGCCAACGTCCTGACTTTC.